This paragraph covers one T cell receptor (beta chain) sequence. Its specificity is unknown. The CDR3 spans 17 residues. CDR1 and CDR2 from the germline V gene are LGHNA and YNFKEQ. Trimming cost V 0 bases and J 4 bases; bases outside gene matches: 8. With template switching, a universal primer site was added, and the cDNA carried unique molecular identifiers. TCRdb processed the 5' RACE reads anew with MiXCR; each CDR3 protein has one entry. The sample carries 1,800,000 or so distinct CDR3 sequences, around 29% recorded once. The record originates from a study of identical twins. Study-level findings and limits: Models underestimated how often monozygotic twins shared out-of-frame TCR alpha.

The clonotype comes from a newborn girl in good health. What was sequenced was cord blood. The chain recombines TRBV4-2 with TRBJ2-1; 8 bases match TRBD2. The CDR3 coding sequence is TGTGCCAGCAGCCAAGATACCGCGGGGGGCCATTACAATGAGCAGTTCTTC. This translates into CASSQDTAGGHYNEQFF.